This T cell receptor beta chain was sequenced in a study of CD8+ T cells in alopecia areata. Study conclusions and caveats: Expanded CD8+ clones among the top 100, as well as scalp clonality, were significantly decreased by tofacitinib.

Remarks on this clone: What it binds is not known.

RNA, once extracted, was reverse transcribed into cDNA for use as the sequencing template. Clones were sequenced by immunoSEQ multiplex PCR, and TCRdb holds only the in-frame ones, with some missing. The sample lists approximately 140,000 clones; around 82% were seen once. Treatment of the sample: oral pan-JAK inhibitor, 5-10 mg twice daily. Lesional scalp punch biopsies and peripheral blood were collected from alopecia areata patients. T lymphocytes (CD4+ and CD8+) were sorted from PBMCs. The clonotype comes from a human donor with alopecia areata. The specimen was CD8+ T cells sorted from blood, collected at week 4, from a patient treated with tofacitinib.

The CDR3 reads CASSKGPMNTEAFF. In DNA, the CDR3 is TGTGCCAGCAGTAAAGGGCCCATGAACACTGAAGCTTTCTTT. The rearrangement uses TRBV6-5 and TRBJ1-1, with unresolved D. V shed 5 bases and J shed 0 bases, with 10 bases lying between them. The CDR3 runs to 14 residues. Per germline, CDR1 MNHEY and CDR2 SVGAGI.